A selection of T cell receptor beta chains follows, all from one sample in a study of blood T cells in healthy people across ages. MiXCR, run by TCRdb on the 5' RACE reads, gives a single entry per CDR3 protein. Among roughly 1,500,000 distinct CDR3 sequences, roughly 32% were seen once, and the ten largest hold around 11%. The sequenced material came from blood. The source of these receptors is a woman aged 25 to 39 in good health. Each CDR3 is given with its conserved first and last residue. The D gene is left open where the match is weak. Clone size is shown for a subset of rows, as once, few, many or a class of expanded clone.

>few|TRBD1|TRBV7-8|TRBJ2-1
TGTGCCAGCAGCTTTCCTGGGACAGGGTTTCACTTAAGCTCCTGCAATGAGCAGTTCTTC
CASSFPGTGFHLSSCNEQFF
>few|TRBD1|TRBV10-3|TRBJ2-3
TGTGCCATTGCCCCGGACAGGGGGACAGATACGCAGTATTTT
CAIAPDRGTDTQYF
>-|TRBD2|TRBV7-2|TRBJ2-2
TGTGCCAGCAGGCGTCGACGACAGGGACTAGCGGGAGGCCGTGCCGGGGAGCTGTTTTTT
CASRRRRQGLAGGRAGELFF
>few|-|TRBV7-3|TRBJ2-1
TGTGCCAGCAGCTTAAACCCCCCGGACGGAATCAATGAGCAGTTCTTC
CASSLNPPDGINEQFF
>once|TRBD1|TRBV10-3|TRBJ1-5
TGTGCCACGAACTACGGACAGGGTGTAGGTCAGCCCCAGCATTTT
CATNYGQGVGQPQHF
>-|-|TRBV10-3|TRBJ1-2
TGTGCCATCAGTTCACAAGTTGGAGGCTACACCTTC
CAISSQVGGYTF
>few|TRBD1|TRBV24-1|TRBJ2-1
TGTGCCACCAGTGATCAGGACAGGGACAGCTCCTACAATGAGCAGTTCTTC
CATSDQDRDSSYNEQFF
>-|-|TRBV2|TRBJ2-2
TGTGCCATCAGAGACAGGCCTCCCGGGGAGCTGTTTTTT
CAIRDRPPGELFF
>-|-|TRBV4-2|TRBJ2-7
TGTGCCAGCAGCCAAGATGAAACCTACGAGCAGTACTTC
CASSQDETYEQYF
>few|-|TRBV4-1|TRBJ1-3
TGCGCCAGCAGCCCCATAGGGAACACCATATATTTT
CASSPIGNTIYF
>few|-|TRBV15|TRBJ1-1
TGTGCCACCAGCAGAGCGGACAAGATGAACACTGAAGCTTTCTTT
CATSRADKMNTEAFF
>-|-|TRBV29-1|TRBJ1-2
TGCAGCGTCGGAACCCAACAGGGCCGGGGCTACACCTTC
CSVGTQQGRGYTF
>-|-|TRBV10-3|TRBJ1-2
TGTGCCATCAGTGAGTTCGAACAGGGAGACTATGGCTACACCTTC
CAISEFEQGDYGYTF
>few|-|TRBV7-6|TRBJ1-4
TGTGCCAGCAGCTTCTTTCAGGGGAGCACTAATGAAAAACTGTTTTTT
CASSFFQGSTNEKLFF
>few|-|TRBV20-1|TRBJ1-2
TGCAGTGCTCGTTCCGGGCCCGATGGCTACACCTTC
CSARSGPDGYTF
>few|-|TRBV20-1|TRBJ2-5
TGCAGTGCAGGCCTGGGGGTTAAGGAGACCCAGTACTTC
CSAGLGVKETQYF
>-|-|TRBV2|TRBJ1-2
TGTGCCAGCACGATGCAGGGCCATGGCTACACCTTC
CASTMQGHGYTF
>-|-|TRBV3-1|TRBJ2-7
TGTGCCAGCAGTCCCAGGGGCCCCTTATCGTGCGAGCAGTACTTC
CASSPRGPLSCEQYF
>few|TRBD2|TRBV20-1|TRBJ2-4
TGCAGTGCTAGTTGGCTAGCGGTACTAGCCAAAAACATTCAGTACTTC
CSASWLAVLAKNIQYF
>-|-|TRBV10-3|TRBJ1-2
TGTGCCATCAGTGAGGAGAAGACGGCTACCTATGGCTACACCTTC
CAISEEKTATYGYTF
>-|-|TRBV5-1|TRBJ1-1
TGCGCCAGCAGCCCGATGGACAGCTTGAACACTGAAGCTTTCTTT
CASSPMDSLNTEAFF
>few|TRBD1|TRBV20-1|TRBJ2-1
TGCAGTGCTAGTGGACAGGGGATTAACAATGAGCAGTTCTTC
CSASGQGINNEQFF
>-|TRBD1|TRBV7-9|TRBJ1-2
TGTACCAGCAGCTTAGGGGACAGGGGGCTTTATGGCTACACCTTC
CTSSLGDRGLYGYTF
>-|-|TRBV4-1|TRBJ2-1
TGCGCCAGCAGCCCGAACATTTTGCTAGCGAATGAGCAGTTCTTC
CASSPNILLANEQFF
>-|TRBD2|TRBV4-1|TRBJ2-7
TGCGCCAGCAGCCACCTCTCCGGGACTAGCGGGAGGAACGAGCAGTACTTC
CASSHLSGTSGRNEQYF
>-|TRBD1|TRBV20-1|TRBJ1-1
TGCAGTGCTAGGTATCAGGGGGGGGCCGCTTTCTTT
CSARYQGGAAFF